This T cell receptor (beta chain) stems from a study of blood T cell repertoires in COVID-19. Study at large: The United States, Italy and Spain provided the acute and convalescent COVID-19 samples.

Generated by immunoSEQ multiplex PCR, the TCRdb table keeps only in-frame clones and is missing some. This sample has 200,000 to 300,000 clones; 75% to 90% occur once, and the top ten carry 3% to 4%. CDR1 and CDR2 from the germline V gene are SGHDT and YYEEEE. The V gene lost 3 bases and the J gene lost 8 bases, with 17 bases spanning the gap. The CDR3 spans 15 residues. The chain joins TRBV5-6 to TRBJ1-4, with D possibly matching TRBD1 (6 bases). The TCR originated in a woman aged 40 to 50 with acute or convalescent COVID-19. Sequences were obtained from peripheral blood. CDR3 sequence: CASSSLARGAEKLFF. CDR3 in DNA: TGTGCCAGCAGCTCCCTTGCCCGGGGGGCAGAAAAACTGTTTTTT.